This T cell receptor beta chain was retrieved from a study of a mutant IDH1 vaccine in newly diagnosed glioma. Sequencing used immunoSEQ multiplex PCR; TCRdb keeps in-frame clones, though not all of them. The repertoire holds 40,000 to 55,000 clones, with roughly 73% as singletons. Described time point: week 5, during vaccination. In the vaccine, a single dose held 300 ug of the mutant IDH1 20-mer peptide, along with topical imiquimod. The V gene's germline CDR1 is SGDLS and CDR2 YYNGEE. The CDR3 covers 15 residues. The V gene lost 4 bases and the J gene lost 0 bases, with 10 bases spanning the gap. About this clone itself: Its antigen remains unidentified.

The sequences come from PBMCs, collected from a glioma patient whose treatment included an IDH1 peptide vaccine. The chain couples TRBV9 to TRBJ1-4; D perhaps matches TRBD1 (5 bases). The TCR was taken from a middle-aged man with glioma. CDR3 nucleotides: TGTGCCAGCAGCTCAGGGTTCTCAACTAATGAAAAACTGTTTTTT. Translated: CASSSGFSTNEKLFF. The full variable domain, rest sourced from reference TRBV9 and TRBJ1-4, is DSGVTQTPKHLITATGQRVTLRCSPRSGDLSVYWYQQSLDQGLQFLIQYYNGEERAKGNILERFSAQQFPDLHSELNLSSLELGDSALYFCASSSGFSTNEKLFFGSGTQLSVL.